These T cell receptor beta chains were read from a single sample in a study of blood T cell repertoires in COVID-19. Produced via immunoSEQ multiplex PCR; TCRdb's table is partial and in-frame only. The table records 150,000 or so clones, 80% of them present only once. The sample consisted of peripheral blood. Source of these receptors: a man aged 55 to 70 with acute or convalescent COVID-19. CDR3s include the opening cysteine and the closing phenylalanine or tryptophan. D genes are given only for firm matches.

d_gene: .
v_gene: TRBV19
j_gene: TRBJ2-2
CDR3aa: CASTGFSGELFF
CDR3nt: TGTGCCAGCACAGGGTTTTCCGGGGAGCTGTTTTTT

d_gene: .
v_gene: TRBV5-1
j_gene: TRBJ1-2
CDR3aa: CASSLGQSYGYTF
CDR3nt: TGCGCCAGCAGCTTGGGACAGTCCTATGGCTACACCTTC

d_gene: TRBD1
v_gene: TRBV11-2
j_gene: TRBJ2-7
CDR3aa: CASSLGQGAYEQYF
CDR3nt: TGTGCCAGCAGCCTGGGACAGGGTGCCTACGAGCAGTACTTC

d_gene: .
v_gene: TRBV7-2
j_gene: TRBJ2-1
CDR3aa: CASSPQGGSYNEQFF
CDR3nt: TGTGCCAGCAGCCCGCAAGGGGGCTCCTACAATGAGCAGTTCTTC

d_gene: TRBD1
v_gene: TRBV28
j_gene: TRBJ2-4
CDR3aa: CASSEPGQIAKNIQYF
CDR3nt: TGTGCCAGCAGTGAGCCGGGACAGATAGCCAAAAACATTCAGTACTTC

d_gene: TRBD1
v_gene: TRBV7-2
j_gene: TRBJ1-1
CDR3aa: CASSSGTGGGTEAFF
CDR3nt: TGTGCCAGCAGCTCCGGGACAGGGGGAGGCACTGAAGCTTTCTTT

d_gene: TRBD2
v_gene: TRBV19
j_gene: TRBJ2-7
CDR3aa: CASSRASGAYEQYF
CDR3nt: TGTGCCAGTAGTAGGGCTAGCGGGGCCTACGAGCAGTACTTC

d_gene: .
v_gene: TRBV20-1
j_gene: TRBJ2-7
CDR3aa: CVPAQGREQYF
CDR3nt: TGCGTCCCCGCACAGGGACGGGAGCAGTACTTC

d_gene: TRBD1
v_gene: TRBV5-6
j_gene: TRBJ2-4
CDR3aa: CASSFLEQGVSKNIQYF
CDR3nt: TGTGCCAGCAGCTTCCTGGAACAGGGGGTCTCCAAAAACATTCAGTACTTC

d_gene: TRBD1
v_gene: TRBV14
j_gene: TRBJ1-1
CDR3aa: CASSRGQGARTEAFF
CDR3nt: TGTGCCAGCAGCCGCGGACAGGGGGCGAGAACTGAAGCTTTCTTT

d_gene: TRBD2
v_gene: TRBV7-2
j_gene: TRBJ2-5
CDR3aa: CASSLVRVAGGPGETQYF
CDR3nt: TGTGCCAGCAGCTTAGTAAGAGTAGCGGGGGGGCCTGGAGAGACCCAGTACTTC